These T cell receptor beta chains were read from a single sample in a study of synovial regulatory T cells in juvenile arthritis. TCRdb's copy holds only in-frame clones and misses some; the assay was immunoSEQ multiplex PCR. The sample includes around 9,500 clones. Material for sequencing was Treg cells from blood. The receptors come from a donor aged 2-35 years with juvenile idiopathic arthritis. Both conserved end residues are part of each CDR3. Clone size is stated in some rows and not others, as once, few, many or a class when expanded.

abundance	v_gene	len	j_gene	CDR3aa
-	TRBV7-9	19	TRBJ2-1	CASSREDPLAGGPYNEQFF
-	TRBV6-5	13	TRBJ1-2	CASSKDRVYGYTF
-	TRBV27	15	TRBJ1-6	CASRPLGQGGSPLHF
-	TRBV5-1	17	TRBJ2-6	CASSSTGQSSGANVLTF
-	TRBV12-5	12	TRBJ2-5	CASGGGISTQYF
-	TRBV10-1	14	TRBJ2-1	CASSVGGGQNEQFF
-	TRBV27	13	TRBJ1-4	CASRDLIGEKLFF
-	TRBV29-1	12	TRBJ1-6	CSVGEYNSPLHF
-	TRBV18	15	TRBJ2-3	CASSPRDRGPDTQYF
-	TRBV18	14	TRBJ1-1	CASSPGFWATEAFF
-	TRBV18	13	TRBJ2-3	CASSLTGGDTQYF
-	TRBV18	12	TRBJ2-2	CASSPGPGELFF
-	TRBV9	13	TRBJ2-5	CASSVRPEETQYF
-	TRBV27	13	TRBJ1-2	CASSFGSGYGYTF
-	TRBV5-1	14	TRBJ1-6	CASSAQGRNSPLHF
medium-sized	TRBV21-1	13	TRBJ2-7	CASSKFPTYEQYF
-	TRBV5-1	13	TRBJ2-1	CASSFDGYNEQFF
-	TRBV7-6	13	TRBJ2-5	CASSTGQQETQYF
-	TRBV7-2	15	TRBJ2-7	CASSFRRERGYEQYF
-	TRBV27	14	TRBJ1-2	CASRAKGSGYGYTF
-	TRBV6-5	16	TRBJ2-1	CASSYSGGGVYNEQFF
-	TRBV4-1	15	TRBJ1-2	CASSQDARWGYGYTF
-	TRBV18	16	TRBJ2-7	CASSPISGKGSYEQYF
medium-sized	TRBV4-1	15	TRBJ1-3	CASSQVSTGGNTIYF
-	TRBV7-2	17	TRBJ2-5	CASSLDRFGPGVSKQYF
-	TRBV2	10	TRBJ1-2	CASRDYGYTF
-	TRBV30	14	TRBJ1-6	CAWSVGRGNSPLHF
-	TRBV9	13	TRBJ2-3	CASSEIRADTQYF
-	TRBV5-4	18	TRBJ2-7	CASSLLLRLGQGKNEQYF
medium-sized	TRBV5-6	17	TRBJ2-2	CASRRDTGLYNTGELFF
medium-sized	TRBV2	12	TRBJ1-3	CASHGQGNTIYF
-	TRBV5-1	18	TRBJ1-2	CASSTNIGRDRERDGYTF
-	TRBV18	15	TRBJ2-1	CASSLAQGLVNEQFF
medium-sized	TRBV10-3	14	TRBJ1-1	CAISRESMNTEAFF
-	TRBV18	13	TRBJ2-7	CASSSGVSYEQYF
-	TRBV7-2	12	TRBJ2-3	CASSRTADTQYF
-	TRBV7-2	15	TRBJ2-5	CASSLAGGPGETQYF
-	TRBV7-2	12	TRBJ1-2	CASSPKGYGYTF
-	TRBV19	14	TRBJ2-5	CASSILTSPETQYF
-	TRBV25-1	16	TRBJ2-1	CASSAGTGDTYNEQFF
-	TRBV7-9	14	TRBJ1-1	CASTWGIMNTEAFF
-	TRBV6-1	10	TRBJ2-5	CASTRETQYF
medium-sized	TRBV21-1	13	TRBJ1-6	CASSKGQVSPLHF
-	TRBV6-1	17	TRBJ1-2	CASSVMSLTGEGYGYTF
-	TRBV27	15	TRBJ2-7	CASSFFFGGRYEQYF
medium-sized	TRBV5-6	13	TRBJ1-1	CASSSGHFTEAFF
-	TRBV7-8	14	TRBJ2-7	CASSLRVGRGEQYF
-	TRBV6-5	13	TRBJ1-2	CASSYSKGHGYTF
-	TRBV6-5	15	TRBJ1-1	CASSYSVGEWTEAFF
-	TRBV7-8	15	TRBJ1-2	CASSLGGTGNYGYTF
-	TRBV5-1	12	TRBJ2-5	CASSIRGETQYF
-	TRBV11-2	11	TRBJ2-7	CASSVGYEQYF